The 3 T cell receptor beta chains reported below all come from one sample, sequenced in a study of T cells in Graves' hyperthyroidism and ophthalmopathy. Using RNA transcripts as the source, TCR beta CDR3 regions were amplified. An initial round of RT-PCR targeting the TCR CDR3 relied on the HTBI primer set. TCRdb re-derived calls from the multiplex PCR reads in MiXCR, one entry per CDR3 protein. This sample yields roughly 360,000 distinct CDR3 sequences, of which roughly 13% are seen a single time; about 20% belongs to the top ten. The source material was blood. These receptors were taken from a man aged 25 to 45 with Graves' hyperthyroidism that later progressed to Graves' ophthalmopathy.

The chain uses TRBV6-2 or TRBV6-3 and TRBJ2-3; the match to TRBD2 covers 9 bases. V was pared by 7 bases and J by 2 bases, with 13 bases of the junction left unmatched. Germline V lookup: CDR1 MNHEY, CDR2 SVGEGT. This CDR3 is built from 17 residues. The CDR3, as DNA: TGTGCCAGCACTACGTCATTGCTAGCGGGGTACACAGATACGCAGTATTTT. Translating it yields CASTTSLLAGYTDTQYF.

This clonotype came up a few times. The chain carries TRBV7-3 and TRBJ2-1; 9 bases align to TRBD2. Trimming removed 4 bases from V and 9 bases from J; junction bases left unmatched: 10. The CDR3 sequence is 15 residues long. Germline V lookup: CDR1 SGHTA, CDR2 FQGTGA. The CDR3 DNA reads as TGTGCCAGCAGCTCGGGAGGCGGGGGGGCCGTTGAGCAGTTCTTC. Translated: CASSSGGGGAVEQFF.

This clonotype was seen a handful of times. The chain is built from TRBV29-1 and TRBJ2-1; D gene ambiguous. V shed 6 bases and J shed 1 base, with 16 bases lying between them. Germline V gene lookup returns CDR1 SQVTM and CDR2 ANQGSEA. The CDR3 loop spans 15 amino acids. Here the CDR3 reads CSVAERLRSYNEQFF. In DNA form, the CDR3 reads TGCAGCGTAGCTGAAAGATTGCGGTCCTACAATGAGCAGTTCTTC.